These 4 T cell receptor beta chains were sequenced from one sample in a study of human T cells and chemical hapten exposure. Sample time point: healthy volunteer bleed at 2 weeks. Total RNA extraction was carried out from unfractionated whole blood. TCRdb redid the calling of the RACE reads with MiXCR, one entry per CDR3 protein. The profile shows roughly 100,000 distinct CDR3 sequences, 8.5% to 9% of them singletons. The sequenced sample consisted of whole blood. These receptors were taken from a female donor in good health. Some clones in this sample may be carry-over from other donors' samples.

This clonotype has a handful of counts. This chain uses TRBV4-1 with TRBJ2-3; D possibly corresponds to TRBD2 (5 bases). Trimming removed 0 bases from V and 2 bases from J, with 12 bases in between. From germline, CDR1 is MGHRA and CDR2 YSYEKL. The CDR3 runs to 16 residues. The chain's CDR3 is CASSQDGAVITDTQYF. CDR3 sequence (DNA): TGCGCCAGCAGCCAAGATGGAGCGGTTATCACAGATACGCAGTATTTT.

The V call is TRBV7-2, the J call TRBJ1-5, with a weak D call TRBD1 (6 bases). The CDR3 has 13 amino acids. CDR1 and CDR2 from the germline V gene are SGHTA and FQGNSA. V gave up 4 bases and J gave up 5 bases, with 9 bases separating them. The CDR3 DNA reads TGTGCCAGCAGCTGGACAGAAGATCAGCCCCAGCATTTT. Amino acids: CASSWTEDQPQHF. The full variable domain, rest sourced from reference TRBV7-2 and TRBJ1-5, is GAGVSQSPSNKVTEKGKDVELRCDPISGHTALYWYRQSLGQGLEFLIYFQGNSAPDKSGLPSDRFSAERTGGSVSTLTIQRTQQEDSAVYLCASSWTEDQPQHFGDGTRLSIL.

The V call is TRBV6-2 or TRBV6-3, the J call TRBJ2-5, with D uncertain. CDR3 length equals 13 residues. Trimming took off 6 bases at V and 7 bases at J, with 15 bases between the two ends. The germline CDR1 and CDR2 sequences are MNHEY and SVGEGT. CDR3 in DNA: TGTGCCAGCAGCCCCTCGGTGGGCGGGACCCAGTACTTC. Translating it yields CASSPSVGGTQYF.

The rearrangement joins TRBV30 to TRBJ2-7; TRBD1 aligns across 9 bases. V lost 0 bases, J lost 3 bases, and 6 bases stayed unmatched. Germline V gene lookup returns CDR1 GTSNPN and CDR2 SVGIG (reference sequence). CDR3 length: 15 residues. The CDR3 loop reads CAWSVRGQGIYEQYF. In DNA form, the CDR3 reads TGTGCCTGGAGTGTACGGGGACAGGGAATCTACGAGCAGTACTTC.